Listed below are T cell receptor beta chains from one sample, sequenced in a study of blood T cell repertoires in COVID-19. Repertoires were generated with immunoSEQ multiplex PCR, while TCRdb's copy carries only in-frame clones and drops some. The sample holds 120,000 to 150,000 clones, over 80% seen once. The source material was peripheral blood. The receptors were sampled from a man aged 80 or over with acute or convalescent COVID-19. The CDR3 runs from the conserved cysteine through the conserved F or W. The D gene is left open where the match is weak. Clone size is shown for a subset of rows, as once, few, many or a class of expanded clone.

D gene,J gene,clone size,V gene,CDR3 DNA,CDR3 protein
NA,TRBJ1-4,few,TRBV5-8,TGTGCCAGCCGGTCGAGGGTGGCTAATGAAAAACTGTTTTTT,CASRSRVANEKLFF
NA,TRBJ1-6,NA,TRBV5-1,TGCGCCAGCAGCTTGGGGGCAGGCGCCCCCCTCCACTTT,CASSLGAGAPLHF
TRBD2,TRBJ2-5,NA,TRBV11-2,TGTGCCAGCAGCTTCCCGCGGGGGACTCTGGGAGAGACCCAGTACTTC,CASSFPRGTLGETQYF
NA,TRBJ1-5,NA,TRBV27,TGTGCCAGCAGCTTCCTCCCTTTAGCGGGCAATCAGCCCCAGCATTTT,CASSFLPLAGNQPQHF
TRBD1,TRBJ2-1,NA,TRBV3-1/TRBV3-2,TGTGCCACCGGACAGGGTCGCTACAATGAGCAGTTCTTC,CATGQGRYNEQFF
NA,TRBJ1-5,NA,TRBV23-1,TGCGCCAGCAGTCAAGGACCAGGGAACTTCAGCAATCAGCCCCAGCATTTT,CASSQGPGNFSNQPQHF
NA,TRBJ1-5,NA,TRBV2,TGTGCCAGCAGTGACAGGGGTGTCGGTCAGCCCCAGCATTTT,CASSDRGVGQPQHF
TRBD1,TRBJ1-4,NA,TRBV7-9,TGTGCCAGCAGCAGAGGGACAGGGCCAAATGAAAAACTGTTTTTT,CASSRGTGPNEKLFF
NA,TRBJ1-5,NA,TRBV2,TGTGCCAGCAGTAGGGACTCCCAGTTTCCCCAGCATTTT,CASSRDSQFPQHF
NA,TRBJ1-4,NA,TRBV29-1,TGCAGCGTTGTTCTCTGGAGTGAAAAACTGTTTTTT,CSVVLWSEKLFF
TRBD1,TRBJ2-5,NA,TRBV7-6,TGTGCCAGCAGCGACAGGGGGTGGGAGACCCAGTACTTC,CASSDRGWETQYF
NA,TRBJ2-3,few,TRBV4-2,TGTGCCAGCAGCCAATGGGTAGGACAAGGGAGGGATACGCAGTATTTT,CASSQWVGQGRDTQYF
TRBD1,TRBJ1-1,NA,TRBV3-1/TRBV3-2,TGTGCCAGCAGCTCTGGACAGGGTGACACTGAAGCTTTCTTT,CASSSGQGDTEAFF
TRBD1,TRBJ2-7,NA,TRBV9,TGTGCCAGCAGCGCCGGGACAGGGTTCTACGAGCAGTACTTC,CASSAGTGFYEQYF
NA,TRBJ1-1,NA,TRBV7-9,TGTGCCAGCAGCTTAAATCAGGGCCTCGAAGCTTTCTTT,CASSLNQGLEAFF
NA,TRBJ2-7,NA,TRBV29-1,TGCAGCGTTGAAGAGGGGGGTTCGGAGCAGTACTTC,CSVEEGGSEQYF
NA,TRBJ2-1,NA,TRBV5-1,TGCGCCAGCAGCTTGAGGGTAGCGGACGCCAATGAGCAGTTCTTC,CASSLRVADANEQFF
NA,TRBJ1-1,NA,TRBV6-2/TRBV6-3,TGTGCCAGCAGTTACTCGAGCCCGGGGATGAACACTGAAGCTTTCTTT,CASSYSSPGMNTEAFF
NA,TRBJ2-3,NA,TRBV6-1,TGTGCCAGCAGTGAACTAGGCCAGAAAACAGATACGCAGTATTTT,CASSELGQKTDTQYF
TRBD2,TRBJ2-2,NA,TRBV5-1,TGCGCCAGCAGCTTGGGACTAGCGGTGAACACCGGGGAGTTGTTTTTT,CASSLGLAVNTGELFF
TRBD1,TRBJ2-2,NA,TRBV12-3/TRBV12-4,TGTGCCGGAGGACAGGGTAGAACCGGGGAGCTGTTTTTT,CAGGQGRTGELFF
TRBD1,TRBJ1-4,once,TRBV6-1,TGTGCCAGCAGTGAAGCCCTTGGGACAGGGAATGAAAAACTGTTTTTT,CASSEALGTGNEKLFF
NA,TRBJ2-3,NA,TRBV24-1,TGTGCCACCAGTGACACTATAAGGCAGTATTTT,CATSDTIRQYF
TRBD2,TRBJ2-1,NA,TRBV13,TGTGCCAGCAGCTTTAGCGGGAGGGTTGAGCAGTTCTTC,CASSFSGRVEQFF
NA,TRBJ1-6,NA,TRBV30,TGTGCCTGGTCGGATAATTCACCCCTCCACTTT,CAWSDNSPLHF
TRBD2,TRBJ2-1,NA,TRBV7-3,TGTGCCAGCAGCTTGGGCCTAGCGGGGGGAAACACCTACAATGAGCAGTTCTTC,CASSLGLAGGNTYNEQFF
NA,TRBJ1-1,NA,TRBV5-1,TGCGCCAGCAGGATTGGAGTTGGGACTCTGGGGGGGACTGAAGCTTTCTTT,CASRIGVGTLGGTEAFF
TRBD1,TRBJ1-2,NA,TRBV7-9,TGTGCCAGCAGCTTGGGACAGGGGAATTTCTATGGCTACACCTTC,CASSLGQGNFYGYTF
TRBD1,TRBJ1-2,NA,TRBV24-1,TGTGCCACCAGTGACCCTGGGACAGGGGGTGGCTACACCTTC,CATSDPGTGGGYTF
NA,TRBJ1-2,NA,TRBV11-2,TGTGCCAGCAGCAAAGACAGACCAGCTAACTATGGCTACACCTTC,CASSKDRPANYGYTF
NA,TRBJ1-2,NA,TRBV3-1/TRBV3-2,TGTGCCAGCAGCCAAGATTTGGGGGCATATGGCTACACCTTC,CASSQDLGAYGYTF
TRBD1,TRBJ1-5,NA,TRBV19,TGTGCCAGTCGGGGACAGTTTCTCGAGCCCCAGCATTTT,CASRGQFLEPQHF
TRBD2,TRBJ2-1,NA,TRBV6-1,TGTGCCAGCAGTGAAGCGCTAGCGGGAGTATCGAATGAGCAGTTCTTC,CASSEALAGVSNEQFF
TRBD1,TRBJ1-1,NA,TRBV4-1,TGCGCCAGCAGCCAAGTGGGGACAGTCAAGAACACTGAAGCTTTCTTT,CASSQVGTVKNTEAFF
NA,TRBJ1-1,NA,TRBV6-5,TGTGCCAGCCGACAGAGTATGAACACTGAAGCTTTCTTT,CASRQSMNTEAFF
NA,TRBJ2-1,NA,TRBV19,TGTGCCAGTAGTATACAATCTACCCTTTACAATGAGCAGTTCTTC,CASSIQSTLYNEQFF
TRBD2,TRBJ2-1,NA,TRBV9,TGTGCCAGCAGCGTTACTAGCGACCACTACAATGAGCAGTTCTTC,CASSVTSDHYNEQFF
NA,TRBJ1-1,NA,TRBV6-6,TGTGCCAGCAGTTACCGCGGGGGAGGGAACACTGAAGCTTTCTTT,CASSYRGGGNTEAFF
NA,TRBJ2-7,NA,TRBV20-1,TGCAGTGCTAGTCTTACAGCGGACTACGAGCAGTACTTC,CSASLTADYEQYF
NA,TRBJ1-2,NA,TRBV30,TGTGCCTGGAGTGTACCCCCCTCCAGGGCACTCGGGTATGGCTACACCTTC,CAWSVPPSRALGYGYTF